This is a list of T cell receptor beta chains from one sample in a study of blood T cell repertoires in COVID-19. This table comes from immunoSEQ multiplex PCR, and its TCRdb copy is limited to in-frame clones, with some not included. The repertoire holds under 200,000 clones, with less than 90% as singletons. The specimen was peripheral blood. The receptors stem from a woman aged 55-70 years with COVID-19, enrolled during active disease. Each CDR3 is given with its conserved first and last residue.

CDR3	J	V	length
CASSNRVGANQPQHF	TRBJ1-5	TRBV6-6	15
CASSLVGGALWGYTF	TRBJ1-2	TRBV5-4	15
CASSNRGNVDTQYF	TRBJ2-3	TRBV19	14
CAWRVDLHYGYTF	TRBJ1-2	TRBV30	13
CASSEEGAGGLYGYTF	TRBJ1-2	TRBV5-6	16
CASSGRRAGGDTQYF	TRBJ2-3	TRBV10-1	15
CASSPRPEGTDTQYF	TRBJ2-3	TRBV18	15
CASVVGGVDTGELFF	TRBJ2-2	TRBV5-4	15
CATSDPGPDGKNIQYF	TRBJ2-4	TRBV24-1	16
CASSLYRGTPHEQYF	TRBJ2-7	TRBV5-1	15
CASNRYNSPLHF	TRBJ1-6	TRBV28	12
CASSYRGNSGNTIYF	TRBJ1-3	TRBV6-5	15
CASSLAGSRTDTQYF	TRBJ2-3	TRBV7-2	15
CASSYSIGQGSSYEQYF	TRBJ2-7	TRBV6-2/TRBV6-3	17
CAWRGDSWNTEAFF	TRBJ1-1	TRBV30	14
CAISDRGRADNEQFF	TRBJ2-1	TRBV10-3	15
CASSPSQGSRGTEAFF	TRBJ1-1	TRBV18	16
CASSGTGDSPLHF	TRBJ1-6	TRBV19	13
CASSPRTGTSFTDTQYF	TRBJ2-3	TRBV28	17
CASRTDSRPFF	TRBJ1-3	TRBV19	11
CASTPRDRGLSYSNQPQHF	TRBJ1-5	TRBV19	19
CASSSVPTDTQYF	TRBJ2-3	TRBV5-1	13
CASSLRASGEQYF	TRBJ2-7	TRBV27	13
CASPGGREQFF	TRBJ2-1	TRBV7-7	11
CASIPGTSGRFLIF	TRBJ2-1	TRBV6-2/TRBV6-3	14
CSGTGGLNEKLFF	TRBJ1-4	TRBV29-1	13
CASGGTPMDTQYF	TRBJ2-3	TRBV9	13
CASSYTGHEQYF	TRBJ2-7	TRBV6-5	12